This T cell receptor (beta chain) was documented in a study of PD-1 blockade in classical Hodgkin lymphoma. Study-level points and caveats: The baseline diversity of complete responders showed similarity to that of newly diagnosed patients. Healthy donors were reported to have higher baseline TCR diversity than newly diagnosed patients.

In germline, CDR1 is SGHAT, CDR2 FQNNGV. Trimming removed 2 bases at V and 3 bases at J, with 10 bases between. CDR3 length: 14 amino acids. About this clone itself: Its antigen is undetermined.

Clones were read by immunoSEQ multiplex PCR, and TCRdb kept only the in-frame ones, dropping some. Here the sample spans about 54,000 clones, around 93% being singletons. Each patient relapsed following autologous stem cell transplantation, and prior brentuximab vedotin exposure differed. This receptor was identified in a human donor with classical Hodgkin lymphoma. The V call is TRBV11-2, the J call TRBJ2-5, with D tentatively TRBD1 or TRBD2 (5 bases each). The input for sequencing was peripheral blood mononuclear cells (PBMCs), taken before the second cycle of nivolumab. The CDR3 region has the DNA TGTGCCAGCAGCTTAACTAGGGGAGAAGAGACCCAGTACTTC. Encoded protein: CASSLTRGEETQYF.